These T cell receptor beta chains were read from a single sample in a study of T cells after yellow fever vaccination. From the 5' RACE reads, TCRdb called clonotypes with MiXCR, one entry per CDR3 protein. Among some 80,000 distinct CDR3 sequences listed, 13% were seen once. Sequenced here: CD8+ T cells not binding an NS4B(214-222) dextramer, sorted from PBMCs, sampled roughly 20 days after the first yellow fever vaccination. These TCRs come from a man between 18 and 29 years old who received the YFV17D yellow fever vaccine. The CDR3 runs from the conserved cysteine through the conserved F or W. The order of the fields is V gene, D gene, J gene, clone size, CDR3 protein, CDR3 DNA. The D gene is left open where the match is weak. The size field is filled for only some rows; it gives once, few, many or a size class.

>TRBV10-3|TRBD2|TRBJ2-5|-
CAISEGTSGGYQETQYF
TGTGCCATCAGTGAAGGGACTAGCGGGGGGTACCAAGAGACCCAGTACTTC
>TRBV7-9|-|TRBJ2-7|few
CALGDETYEQYF
TGTGCCTTAGGAGACGAGACCTACGAGCAGTACTTC
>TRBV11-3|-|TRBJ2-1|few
CASSLGSDEQFF
TGTGCCAGCAGCTTAGGATCAGATGAGCAGTTCTTC
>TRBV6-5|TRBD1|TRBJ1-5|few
CASSSGTADQPQHF
TGTGCCAGCAGTTCCGGGACAGCTGATCAGCCCCAGCATTTT
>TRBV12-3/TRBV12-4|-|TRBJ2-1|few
CASSLARVSYNEQFF
TGTGCCAGCAGTCTGGCTAGGGTCTCCTACAATGAGCAGTTCTTC
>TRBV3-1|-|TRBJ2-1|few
CASSIGRSSYNEQFF
TGTGCCAGCAGTATCGGGCGTAGCTCCTACAATGAGCAGTTCTTC
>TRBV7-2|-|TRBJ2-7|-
CASSFGAGEQYF
TGTGCCAGCAGCTTCGGAGCCGGGGAGCAGTACTTC
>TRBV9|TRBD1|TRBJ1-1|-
CASSVQGAAEAFF
TGTGCCAGCAGCGTACAGGGGGCGGCTGAAGCTTTCTTT
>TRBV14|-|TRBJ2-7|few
CASSQALGPYEQYF
TGTGCCAGCAGCCAAGCCCTCGGCCCCTACGAGCAGTACTTC
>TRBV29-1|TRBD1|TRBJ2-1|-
CSVITTGAYNEQFF
TGCAGCGTCATCACGACAGGGGCCTACAATGAGCAGTTCTTC
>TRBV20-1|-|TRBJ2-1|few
CSASASYEEYNEQFF
TGCAGTGCTAGCGCATCATATGAGGAATACAATGAGCAGTTCTTC
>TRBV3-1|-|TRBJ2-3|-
CASSQFLASGTDTQYF
TGTGCCAGCAGCCAGTTCTTAGCGAGTGGCACAGATACGCAGTATTTT
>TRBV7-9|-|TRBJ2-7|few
CASSHNRDITNEQYF
TGTGCCAGCAGCCATAACAGGGATATTACAAACGAGCAGTACTTC
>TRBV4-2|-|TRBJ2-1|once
CASSQKGNEQFF
TGTGCCAGCAGCCAAAAAGGGAATGAGCAGTTCTTC
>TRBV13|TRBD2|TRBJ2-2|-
CASSSGLAGAPEELFF
TGTGCCAGCAGCTCAGGACTAGCGGGGGCCCCTGAGGAGCTGTTTTTT
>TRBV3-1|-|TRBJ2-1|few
CASEDRAGYNEQFF
TGTGCCAGTGAAGACAGGGCGGGGTACAATGAGCAGTTCTTC
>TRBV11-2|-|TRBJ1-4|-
CASSPWQSNEKLFF
TGTGCCAGCAGCCCATGGCAGTCTAATGAAAAACTGTTTTTT
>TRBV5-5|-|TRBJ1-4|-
CASSSTENEKLFF
TGTGCCAGCAGTTCGACTGAAAATGAAAAACTGTTTTTT
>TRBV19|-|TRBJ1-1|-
CASSRGRVTEAFF
TGTGCCAGTAGCCGGGGTCGGGTAACTGAAGCTTTCTTT
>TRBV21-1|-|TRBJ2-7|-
CASPRRGHSYEQYF
TGTGCCAGTCCAAGAAGGGGGCACTCCTACGAGCAGTACTTC
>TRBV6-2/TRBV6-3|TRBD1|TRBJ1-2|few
CASSYPVGQGWRYTF
TGTGCCAGCAGTTATCCGGTGGGACAGGGATGGCGCTACACCTTC
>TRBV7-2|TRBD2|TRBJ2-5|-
CASSRLAVQETQYF
TGTGCCAGCAGTCGACTAGCGGTCCAAGAGACCCAGTACTTC
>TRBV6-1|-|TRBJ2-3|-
CASRPAEDRVTDTQYF
TGTGCCAGCAGGCCGGCTGAGGACAGAGTCACAGATACGCAGTATTTT
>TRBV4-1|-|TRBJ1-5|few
CASSHLGNQPQHF
TGCGCCAGCAGCCACTTGGGCAATCAGCCCCAGCATTTT
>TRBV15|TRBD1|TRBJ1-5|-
CATSRVGQGFNQPQHF
TGTGCCACCAGCAGAGTAGGACAGGGCTTTAATCAGCCCCAGCATTTT
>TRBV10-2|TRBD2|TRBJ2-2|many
CASTGGVNTGELFF
TGCGCCAGCACGGGGGGGGTGAACACCGGGGAGCTGTTTTTT
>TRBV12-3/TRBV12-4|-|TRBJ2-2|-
CASSFVGGNTGELFF
TGTGCCAGCAGTTTTGTCGGCGGTAACACCGGGGAGCTGTTTTTT
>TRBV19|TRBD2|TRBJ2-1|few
CASSISSGAYNEQFF
TGTGCCAGTAGTATTTCTAGCGGAGCCTACAATGAGCAGTTCTTC
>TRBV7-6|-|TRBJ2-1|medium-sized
CASSPGYEQFF
TGTGCCAGCAGCCCTGGGTATGAGCAGTTCTTC
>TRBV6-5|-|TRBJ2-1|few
CASSYSDEQFF
TGTGCCAGCAGTTACTCCGATGAGCAGTTCTTC
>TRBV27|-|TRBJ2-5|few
CASRESGTQYF
TGTGCCAGCAGAGAATCCGGGACCCAGTACTTC
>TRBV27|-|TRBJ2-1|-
CASSYRDALNEQFF
TGTGCCAGCAGTTATCGAGACGCCCTCAATGAGCAGTTCTTC
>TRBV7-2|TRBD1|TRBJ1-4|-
CASSPDRAATNEKLFF
TGTGCCAGCAGCCCCGACAGGGCCGCAACTAATGAAAAACTGTTTTTT
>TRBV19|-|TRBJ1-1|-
CASSIYDQEDTEAFF
TGTGCCAGTAGTATTTATGACCAGGAGGACACTGAAGCTTTCTTT
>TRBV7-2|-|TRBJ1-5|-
CASSLESGSNQPQHF
TGTGCCAGCAGCTTAGAATCGGGTAGCAACCAGCCCCAGCATTTT